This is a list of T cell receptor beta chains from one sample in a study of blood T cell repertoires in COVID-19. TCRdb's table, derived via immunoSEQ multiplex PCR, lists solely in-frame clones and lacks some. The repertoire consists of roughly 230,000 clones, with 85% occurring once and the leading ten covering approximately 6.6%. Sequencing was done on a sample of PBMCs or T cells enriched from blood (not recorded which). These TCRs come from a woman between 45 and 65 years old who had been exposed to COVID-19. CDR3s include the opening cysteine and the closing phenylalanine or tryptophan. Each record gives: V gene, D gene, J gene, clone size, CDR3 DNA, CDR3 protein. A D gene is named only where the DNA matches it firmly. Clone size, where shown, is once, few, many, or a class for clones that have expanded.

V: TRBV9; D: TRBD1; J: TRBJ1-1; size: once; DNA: TGTGCCAGCAGCCCATCCGGAGGGGGACAGGGTAATGAAGCTTTCTTT; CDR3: CASSPSGGGQGNEAFF
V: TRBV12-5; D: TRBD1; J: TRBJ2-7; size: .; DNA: TGTGCTAGTGTTGAGGACAGGGCCCCCTACGAGCAGTACTTC; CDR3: CASVEDRAPYEQYF
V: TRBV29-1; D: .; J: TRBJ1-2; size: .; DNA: TGCAGCGCCGGTAGCGGGGCCCTACTAAGCGGCTACACCTTC; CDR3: CSAGSGALLSGYTF
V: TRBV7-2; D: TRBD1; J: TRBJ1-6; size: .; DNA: TGTGCCAGCAGCTCCGCCGGGACAGGTGCCTTCTATAATTCACCCCTCCACTTT; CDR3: CASSSAGTGAFYNSPLHF
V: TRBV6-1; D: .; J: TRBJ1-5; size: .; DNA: TGTGCCAGCAGTGAAGTGGCGAGCGGGGCGCAGCCCCAGCATTTT; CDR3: CASSEVASGAQPQHF
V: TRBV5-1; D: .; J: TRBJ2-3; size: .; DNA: TGCGCCAGCAGCTTGGTAAGGGCGGGACTCAGCACAGATACGCAGTATTTT; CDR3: CASSLVRAGLSTDTQYF
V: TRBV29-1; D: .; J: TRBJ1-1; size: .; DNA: TGCAGCGTTGGGCAGACAATCGAGATGAACACTGAAGCTTTCTTT; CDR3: CSVGQTIEMNTEAFF
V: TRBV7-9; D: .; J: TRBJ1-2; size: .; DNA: TGTGCCAGCAGCTTAGCCCCCCCAGGGTTGTTAAACTATGGCTACACCTTC; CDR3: CASSLAPPGLLNYGYTF
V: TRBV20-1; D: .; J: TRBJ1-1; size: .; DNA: TGCAGTGGACAGGTAGACACTGAAGCTTTCTTT; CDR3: CSGQVDTEAFF
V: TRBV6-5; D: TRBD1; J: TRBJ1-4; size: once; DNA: TGTGCCAGCAGTTCCGGGACAGCCATTAATGAAAAACTGTTTTTT; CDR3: CASSSGTAINEKLFF
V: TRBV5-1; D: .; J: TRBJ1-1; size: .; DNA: TGCGCCAGCAGCTTGGTAGAGGGCCCGAACACTGAAGCTTTCTTT; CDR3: CASSLVEGPNTEAFF
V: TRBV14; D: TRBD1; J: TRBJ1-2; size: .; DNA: TGTGCCAGCAGCCAAGAAGGGGGCGATTTAGCTAACTATGGCTACACCTTC; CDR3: CASSQEGGDLANYGYTF
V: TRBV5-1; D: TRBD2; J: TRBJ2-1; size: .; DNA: TGCGCCAGCAGCTTGGGGCTGAGCGGGGGGCACATCTACAATGAGCAGTTCTTC; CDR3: CASSLGLSGGHIYNEQFF
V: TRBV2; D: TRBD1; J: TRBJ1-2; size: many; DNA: TGTGCCAGCAATAAGGCCCGGGACAGGGGATACACCTTC; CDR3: CASNKARDRGYTF
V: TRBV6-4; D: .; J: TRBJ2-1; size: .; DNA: TGTGCCAGCAGTGACTCTGTGGGCAGAAAGAATGAGCAGTTCTTC; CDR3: CASSDSVGRKNEQFF
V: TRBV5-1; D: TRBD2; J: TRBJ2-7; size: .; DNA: TGCGCCAGCGGCCGGACTAGCGGGGTTTCGAACGAGCAGTACTTC; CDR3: CASGRTSGVSNEQYF
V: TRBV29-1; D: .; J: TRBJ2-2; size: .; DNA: TGCAGCGTTGGGTCAGGCTGGCTCAACACCGGGGAGCTGTTTTTT; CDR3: CSVGSGWLNTGELFF
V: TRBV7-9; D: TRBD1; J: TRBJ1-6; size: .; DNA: TGTGCCAGCAGGTTCGGGACAGTTAGTTCACCCCTCCACTTT; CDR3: CASRFGTVSSPLHF
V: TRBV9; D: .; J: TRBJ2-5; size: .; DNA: TGTGCCAGCAGCGGGGGATCGGGGTGGCAAGAGACCCAGTACTTC; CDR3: CASSGGSGWQETQYF
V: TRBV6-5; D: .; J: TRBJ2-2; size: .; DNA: TGTGCCAGCAGTTACTGGGCTAACACCGGGGAGCTGTTTTTT; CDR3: CASSYWANTGELFF
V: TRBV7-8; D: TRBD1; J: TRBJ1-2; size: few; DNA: TGTGCCAGCAGCTTCGACAGGGGGAGTACTAACTATGGCTACACCTTC; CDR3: CASSFDRGSTNYGYTF
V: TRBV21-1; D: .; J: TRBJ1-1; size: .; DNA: TGTGCCAGCAGCTCCCGGACTGGCTGGGACACTGAAGCTTTCTTT; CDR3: CASSSRTGWDTEAFF
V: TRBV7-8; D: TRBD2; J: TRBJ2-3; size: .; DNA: TGTGCCAGCACCTCGACCCTAGCGGGGGTGGGAGATACGCAGTATTTT; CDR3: CASTSTLAGVGDTQYF
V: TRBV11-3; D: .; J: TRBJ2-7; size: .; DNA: TGTGCCAGCAGCATGACGTCCGGGACACCCTACGAGCAGTACTTC; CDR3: CASSMTSGTPYEQYF
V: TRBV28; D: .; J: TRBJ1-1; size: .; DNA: TGTGCCAGCAGTTTCAGGGAAGCTGAAGCTTTCTTT; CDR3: CASSFREAEAFF
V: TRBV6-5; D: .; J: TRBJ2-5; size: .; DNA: TGTGCCAGCAGTTACGGAGAAGAGACCCAGTACTTC; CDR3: CASSYGEETQYF
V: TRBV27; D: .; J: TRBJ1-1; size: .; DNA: TGTGCCAGCGGTTTGGCAATCCCCCCAAGAAGAGCTTTCTTT; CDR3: CASGLAIPPRRAFF
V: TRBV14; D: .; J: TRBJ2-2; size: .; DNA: TGTGCCAGCAGTCGACAGACAAACACCGGGGAGCTGTTTTTT; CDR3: CASSRQTNTGELFF